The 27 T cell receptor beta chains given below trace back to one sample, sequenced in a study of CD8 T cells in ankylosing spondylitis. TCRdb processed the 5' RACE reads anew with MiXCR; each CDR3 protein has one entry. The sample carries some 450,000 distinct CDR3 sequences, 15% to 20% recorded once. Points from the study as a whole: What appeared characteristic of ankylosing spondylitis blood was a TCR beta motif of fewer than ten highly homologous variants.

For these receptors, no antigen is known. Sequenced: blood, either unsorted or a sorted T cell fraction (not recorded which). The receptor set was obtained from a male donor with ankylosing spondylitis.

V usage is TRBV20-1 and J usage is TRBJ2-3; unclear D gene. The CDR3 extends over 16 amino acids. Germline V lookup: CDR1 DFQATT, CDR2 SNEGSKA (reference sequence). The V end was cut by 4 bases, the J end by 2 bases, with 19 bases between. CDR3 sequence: CSAKVVERIITDTQYF. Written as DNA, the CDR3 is TGCAGTGCTAAAGTGGTCGAGCGAATTATCACAGATACGCAGTATTTT.

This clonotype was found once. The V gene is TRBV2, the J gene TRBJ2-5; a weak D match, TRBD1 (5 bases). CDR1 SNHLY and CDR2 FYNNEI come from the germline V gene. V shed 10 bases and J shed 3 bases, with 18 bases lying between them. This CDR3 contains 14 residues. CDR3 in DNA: TGTGCCACCCTAAGCAGGGAAACGAAAGAGACCCAGTACTTC. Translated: CATLSRETKETQYF.

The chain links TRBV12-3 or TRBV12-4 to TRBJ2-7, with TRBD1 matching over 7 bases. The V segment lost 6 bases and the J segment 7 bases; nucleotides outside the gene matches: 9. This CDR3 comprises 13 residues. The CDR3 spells CASSRGQPREQYF. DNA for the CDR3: TGTGCCAGCAGCCGGGGACAGCCTAGGGAGCAGTACTTC.

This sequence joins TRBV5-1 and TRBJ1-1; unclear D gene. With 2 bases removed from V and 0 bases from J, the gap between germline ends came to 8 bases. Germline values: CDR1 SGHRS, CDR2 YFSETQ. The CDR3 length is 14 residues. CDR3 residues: CASSLSSLNTEAFF. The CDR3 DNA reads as TGCGCCAGCAGCTTAAGCAGTCTGAACACTGAAGCTTTCTTT.

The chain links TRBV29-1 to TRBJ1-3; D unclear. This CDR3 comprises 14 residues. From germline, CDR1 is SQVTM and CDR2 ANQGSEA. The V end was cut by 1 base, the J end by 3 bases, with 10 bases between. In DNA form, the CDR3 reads TGCAGCGTTGAAGTTTTCGGGTTTGGAAACACCATATATTTT. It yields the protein CSVEVFGFGNTIYF.

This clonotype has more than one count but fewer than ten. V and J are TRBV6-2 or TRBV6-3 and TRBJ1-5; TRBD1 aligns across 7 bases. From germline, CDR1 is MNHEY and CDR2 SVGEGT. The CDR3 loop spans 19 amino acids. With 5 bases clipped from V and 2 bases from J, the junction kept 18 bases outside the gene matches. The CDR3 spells CASSTTPIQGLIRNQPQHF. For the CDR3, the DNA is TGTGCCAGCAGTACAACCCCCATACAGGGGCTCATACGCAATCAGCCCCAGCATTTT.

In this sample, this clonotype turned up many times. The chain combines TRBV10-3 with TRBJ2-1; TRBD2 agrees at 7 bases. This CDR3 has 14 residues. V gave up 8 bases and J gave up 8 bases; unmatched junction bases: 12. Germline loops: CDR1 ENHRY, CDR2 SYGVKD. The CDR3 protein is CAISERGPPYEQFF. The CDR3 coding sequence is TGTGCCATCTCGGAGCGGGGCCCACCCTATGAGCAGTTCTTC.

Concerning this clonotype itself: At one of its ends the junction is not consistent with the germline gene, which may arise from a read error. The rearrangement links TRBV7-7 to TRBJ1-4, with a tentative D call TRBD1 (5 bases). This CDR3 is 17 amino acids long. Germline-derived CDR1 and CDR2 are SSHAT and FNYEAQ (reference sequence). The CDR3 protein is CASSLPSARATNEKLFF. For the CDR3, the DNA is TGTGCTAGCAGCTTACCGAGCGCCAGGGCAACTAATGAAAAACTGTTTTTT.

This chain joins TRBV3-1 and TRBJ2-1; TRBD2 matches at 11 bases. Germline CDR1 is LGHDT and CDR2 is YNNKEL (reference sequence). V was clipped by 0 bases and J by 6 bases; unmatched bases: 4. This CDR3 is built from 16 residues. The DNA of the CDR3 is TGTGCCAGCAGCCAAGAGAGACTAGCGGGAACCAATGAGCAGTTCTTC. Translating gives CASSQERLAGTNEQFF.

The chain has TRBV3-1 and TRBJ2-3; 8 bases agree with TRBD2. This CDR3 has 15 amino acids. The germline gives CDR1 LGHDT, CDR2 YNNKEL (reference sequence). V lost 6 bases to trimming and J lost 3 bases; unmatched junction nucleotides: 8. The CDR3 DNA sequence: TGTGCCAGCAGACGGGCGGGAGGACGTACAGATACGCAGTATTTT. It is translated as CASRRAGGRTDTQYF.

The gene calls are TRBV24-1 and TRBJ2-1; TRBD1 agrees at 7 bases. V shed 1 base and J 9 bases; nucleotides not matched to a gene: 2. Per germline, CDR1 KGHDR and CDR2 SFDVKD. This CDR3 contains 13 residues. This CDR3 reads CATSDFRGSEQFF. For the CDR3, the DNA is TGTGCCACCAGTGATTTCAGGGGGAGTGAGCAGTTCTTC.

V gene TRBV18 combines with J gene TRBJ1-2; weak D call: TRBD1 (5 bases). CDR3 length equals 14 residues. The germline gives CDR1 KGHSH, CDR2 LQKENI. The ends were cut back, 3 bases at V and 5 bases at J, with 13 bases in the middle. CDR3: CASSPVTGGYGYTF. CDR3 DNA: TGTGCCAGCTCACCGGTGACCGGGGGGTATGGCTACACCTTC.

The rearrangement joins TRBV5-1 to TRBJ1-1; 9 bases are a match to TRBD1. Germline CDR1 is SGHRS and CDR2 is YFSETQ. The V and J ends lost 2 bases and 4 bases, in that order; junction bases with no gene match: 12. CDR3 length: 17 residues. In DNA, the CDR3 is TGCGCCAGCAGCTTAATAACAGGGGGCGCATCGACCACTGAAGCTTTCTTT. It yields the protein CASSLITGGASTTEAFF.

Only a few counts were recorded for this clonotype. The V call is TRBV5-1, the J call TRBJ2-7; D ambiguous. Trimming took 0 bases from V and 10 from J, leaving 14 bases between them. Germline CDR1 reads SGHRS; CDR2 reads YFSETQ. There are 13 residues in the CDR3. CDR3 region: CASSLETNRKQYF. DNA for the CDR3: TGCGCCAGCAGCTTGGAAACTAACAGAAAACAGTACTTC.

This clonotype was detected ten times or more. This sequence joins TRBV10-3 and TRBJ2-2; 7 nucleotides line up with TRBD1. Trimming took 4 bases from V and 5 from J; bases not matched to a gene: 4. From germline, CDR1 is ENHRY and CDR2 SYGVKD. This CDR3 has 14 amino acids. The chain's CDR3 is CAISGQGRTGELFF. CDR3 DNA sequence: TGTGCCATCAGTGGACAGGGAAGGACCGGGGAGCTGTTTTTT.

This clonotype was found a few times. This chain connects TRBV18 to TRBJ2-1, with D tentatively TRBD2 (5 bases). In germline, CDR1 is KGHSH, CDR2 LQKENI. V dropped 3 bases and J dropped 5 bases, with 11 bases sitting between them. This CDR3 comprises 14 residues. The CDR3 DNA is TGTGCCAGCTCACCGAGGGAGAGGAACAATGAGCAGTTCTTC. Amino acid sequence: CASSPRERNNEQFF.

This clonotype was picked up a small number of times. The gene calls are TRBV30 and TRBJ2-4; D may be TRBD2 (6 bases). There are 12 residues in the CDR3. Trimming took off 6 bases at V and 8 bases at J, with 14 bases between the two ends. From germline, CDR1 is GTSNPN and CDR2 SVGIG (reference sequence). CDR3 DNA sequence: TGTGCCTGCCGGGGAACGGGGGACATTCAGTACTTC. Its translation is CACRGTGDIQYF.

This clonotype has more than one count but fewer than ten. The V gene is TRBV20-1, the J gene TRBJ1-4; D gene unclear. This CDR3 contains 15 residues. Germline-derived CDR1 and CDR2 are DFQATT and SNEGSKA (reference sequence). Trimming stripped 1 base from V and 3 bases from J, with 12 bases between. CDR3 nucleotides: TGCAGTGCTAGAGGATCAGGTGAAGCTAATGAAAAACTGTTTTTT. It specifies CSARGSGEANEKLFF.

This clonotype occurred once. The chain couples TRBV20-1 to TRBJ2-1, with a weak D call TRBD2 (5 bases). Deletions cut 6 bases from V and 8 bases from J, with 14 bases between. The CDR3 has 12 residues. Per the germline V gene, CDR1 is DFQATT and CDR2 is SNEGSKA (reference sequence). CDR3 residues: CSASRRVDEQFF. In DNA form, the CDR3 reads TGCAGTGCGTCACGGCGGGTCGATGAGCAGTTCTTC.

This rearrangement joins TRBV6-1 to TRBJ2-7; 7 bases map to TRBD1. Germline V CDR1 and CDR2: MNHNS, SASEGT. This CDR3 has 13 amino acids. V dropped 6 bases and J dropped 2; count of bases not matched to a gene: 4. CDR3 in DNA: TGTGCCAGCAGGACGACAGGGACCTACGAGCAGTACTTC. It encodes CASRTTGTYEQYF.

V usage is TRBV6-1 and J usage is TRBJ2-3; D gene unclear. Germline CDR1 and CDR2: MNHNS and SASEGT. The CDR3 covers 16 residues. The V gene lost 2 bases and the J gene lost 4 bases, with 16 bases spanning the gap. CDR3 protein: CASSERDSWASDTQYF. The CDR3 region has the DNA TGTGCCAGCAGTGAACGTGATAGCTGGGCCTCAGATACGCAGTATTTT.

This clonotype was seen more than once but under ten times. This CDR3 is CSAPGTGLYEQYF. CDR3 coding DNA: TGCAGTGCTCCCGGGACAGGGCTCTACGAGCAGTACTTC. The rearrangement joins TRBV20-1 to TRBJ2-7; 9 bases map to TRBD1. The ends lost 5 bases at V and 3 bases at J; junction bases unmatched: 5. The CDR3 loop spans 13 amino acids. Germline V lookup: CDR1 DFQATT, CDR2 SNEGSKA (reference sequence).

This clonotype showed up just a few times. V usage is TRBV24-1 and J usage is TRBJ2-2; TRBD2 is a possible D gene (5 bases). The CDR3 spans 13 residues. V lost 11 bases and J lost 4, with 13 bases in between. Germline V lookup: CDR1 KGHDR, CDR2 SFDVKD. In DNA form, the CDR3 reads TGTGCCATACGCCGCGGGTTCACCGGGGAGCTGTTTTTT. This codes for CAIRRGFTGELFF.

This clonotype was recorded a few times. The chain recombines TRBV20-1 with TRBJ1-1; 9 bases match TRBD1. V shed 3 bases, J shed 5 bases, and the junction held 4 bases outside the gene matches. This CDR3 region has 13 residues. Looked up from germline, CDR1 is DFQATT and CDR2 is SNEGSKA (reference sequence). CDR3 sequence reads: CSARGQGGTEAFF. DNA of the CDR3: TGCAGTGCTAGGGGACAGGGAGGGACTGAAGCTTTCTTT.

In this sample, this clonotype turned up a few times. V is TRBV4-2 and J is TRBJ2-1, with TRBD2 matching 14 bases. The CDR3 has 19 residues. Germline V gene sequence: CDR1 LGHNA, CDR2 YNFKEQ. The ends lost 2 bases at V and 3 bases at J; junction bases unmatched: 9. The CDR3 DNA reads TGTGCCAGCAGCCAACCCAGAGCCGGGACTAGCGGGGGCTACAATGAGCAGTTCTTC. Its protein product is CASSQPRAGTSGGYNEQFF.

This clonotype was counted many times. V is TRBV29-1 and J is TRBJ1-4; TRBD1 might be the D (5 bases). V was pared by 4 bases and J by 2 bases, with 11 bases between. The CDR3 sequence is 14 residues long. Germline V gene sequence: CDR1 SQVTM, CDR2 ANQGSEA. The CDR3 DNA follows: TGCAGCGTTGCTTGGGGGACGACTAATGAAAAACTGTTTTTT. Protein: CSVAWGTTNEKLFF.

The CDR3 protein is CASKSGGAGTGELFF. In DNA form, the CDR3 reads TGTGCCAGCAAGAGCGGGGGGGCCGGCACCGGGGAGCTGTTTTTT. The chain couples TRBV6-2 or TRBV6-3 to TRBJ2-2, with 10 nucleotides matching TRBD2. J gave up 4 bases and V 7 bases, and 6 bases lay outside the gene matches. Per the germline V gene, CDR1 is MNHEY and CDR2 is SVGEGT. The CDR3 sequence is 15 residues long.